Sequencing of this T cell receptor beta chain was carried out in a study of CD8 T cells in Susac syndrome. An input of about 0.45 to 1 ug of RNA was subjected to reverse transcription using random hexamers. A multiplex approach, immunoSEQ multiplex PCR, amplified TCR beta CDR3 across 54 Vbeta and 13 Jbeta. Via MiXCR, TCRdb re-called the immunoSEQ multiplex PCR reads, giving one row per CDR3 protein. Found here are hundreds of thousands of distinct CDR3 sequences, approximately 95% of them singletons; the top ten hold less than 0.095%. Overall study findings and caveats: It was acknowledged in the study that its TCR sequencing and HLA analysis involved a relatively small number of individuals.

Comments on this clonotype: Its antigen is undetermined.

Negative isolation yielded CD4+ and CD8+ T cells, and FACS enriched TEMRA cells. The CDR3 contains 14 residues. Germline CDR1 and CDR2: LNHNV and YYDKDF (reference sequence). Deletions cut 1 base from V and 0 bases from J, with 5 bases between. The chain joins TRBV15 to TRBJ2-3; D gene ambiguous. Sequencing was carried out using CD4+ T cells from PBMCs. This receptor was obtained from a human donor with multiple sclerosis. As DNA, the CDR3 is TGTGCCACCAGCAGAGGAGCGAGCACAGATACGCAGTATTTT. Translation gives CATSRGASTDTQYF.